The source of this TCR beta chain is a study of blood T cell repertoires in COVID-19. Across the whole study: The United States, Italy and Spain were the sources of the acute and convalescent COVID-19 samples. The analysed material was cDNA or gDNA that came from T cells, B-cell-depleted T cells, or PBMCs.

The CDR3 spans 11 residues. CDR1 SGHKS and CDR2 YYEKEE come from the germline V gene (reference sequence). V was shortened by 1 base and J by 6 bases, with 2 bases between the two germline ends. Per the original data handling: Amplification with reference gene primers provided the estimates of nucleated cell counts. Only in-frame clones appear in the TCRdb table, and some are missing; sequencing was by immunoSEQ multiplex PCR. Clonal size and the V and J genes are those of that table, whereas D and trimming came from the DNA. The data hold approximately 100,000 clones, with about 80% observed a single time.

The receptor was derived from a woman over 75 with active or convalescent COVID-19. V and J are TRBV5-5 and TRBJ2-1; D not certain. The sample comprised peripheral blood. Here the CDR3 reads CASSLLNEQFF. CDR3 nucleotides: TGTGCCAGCAGCTTGCTCAATGAGCAGTTCTTC.